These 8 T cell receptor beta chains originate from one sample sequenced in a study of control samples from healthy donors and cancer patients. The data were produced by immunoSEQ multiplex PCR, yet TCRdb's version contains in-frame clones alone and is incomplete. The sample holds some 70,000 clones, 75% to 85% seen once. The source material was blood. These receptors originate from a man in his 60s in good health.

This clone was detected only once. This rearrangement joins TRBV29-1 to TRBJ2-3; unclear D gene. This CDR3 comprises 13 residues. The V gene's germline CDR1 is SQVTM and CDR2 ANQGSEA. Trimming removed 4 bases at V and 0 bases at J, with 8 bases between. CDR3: CSVGEPSTDTQYF. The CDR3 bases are TGCAGCGTTGGAGAGCCAAGCACAGATACGCAGTATTTT.

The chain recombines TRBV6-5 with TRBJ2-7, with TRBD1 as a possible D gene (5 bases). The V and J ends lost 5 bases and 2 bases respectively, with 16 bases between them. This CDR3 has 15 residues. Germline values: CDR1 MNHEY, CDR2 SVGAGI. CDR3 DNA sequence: TGTGCCAGCAGTCCACTACAGGTGGACCCCTACGAGCAGTACTTC. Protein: CASSPLQVDPYEQYF.

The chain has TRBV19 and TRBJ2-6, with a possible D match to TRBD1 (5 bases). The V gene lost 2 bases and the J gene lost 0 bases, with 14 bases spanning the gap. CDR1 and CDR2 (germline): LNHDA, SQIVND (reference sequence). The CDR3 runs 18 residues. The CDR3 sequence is CASSIRGRVSSGANVLTF. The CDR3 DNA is TGTGCCAGTAGTATAAGAGGCAGGGTATCCTCTGGGGCCAACGTCCTGACTTTC.

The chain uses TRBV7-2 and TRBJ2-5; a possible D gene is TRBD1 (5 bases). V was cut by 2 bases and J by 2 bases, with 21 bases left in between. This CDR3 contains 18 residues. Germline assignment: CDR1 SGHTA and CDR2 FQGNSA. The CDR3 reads CASSLQLLGRTGQETQYF. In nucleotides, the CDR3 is TGTGCCAGCAGCTTACAACTGTTGGGGCGTACGGGTCAAGAGACCCAGTACTTC.

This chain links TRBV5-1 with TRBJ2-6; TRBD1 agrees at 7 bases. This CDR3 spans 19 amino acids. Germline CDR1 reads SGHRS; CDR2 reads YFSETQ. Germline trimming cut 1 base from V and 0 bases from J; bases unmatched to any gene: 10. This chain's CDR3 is CASSLSSDRTSSGANVLTF. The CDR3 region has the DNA TGCGCCAGCAGCTTGTCTTCGGACAGGACCAGCTCTGGGGCCAACGTCCTGACTTTC.

CDR3: CSTWTSGRNTGELFF. DNA of the CDR3: TGCAGCACCTGGACTAGCGGGAGGAACACCGGGGAGCTGTTTTTT. The chain joins TRBV29-1 to TRBJ2-2; 13 bases agree with TRBD2. The V gene's germline CDR1 is SQVTM and CDR2 ANQGSEA. This CDR3 region has 15 residues. J gave up 1 base and V 8 bases, and 4 bases lay outside the gene matches.

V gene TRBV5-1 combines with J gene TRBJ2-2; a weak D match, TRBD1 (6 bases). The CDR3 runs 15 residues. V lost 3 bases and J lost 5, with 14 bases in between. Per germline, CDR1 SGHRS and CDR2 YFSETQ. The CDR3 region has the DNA TGCGCCAGCAGCTCCTCAGGGGTTTCGACCGGGGAGCTGTTTTTT. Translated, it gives CASSSSGVSTGELFF.

CDR3 residues: CASSYTQGNYGYTF. The DNA for the CDR3 is TGTGCCAGCAGTTACACCCAGGGAAACTATGGCTACACCTTC. V is TRBV6-2 or TRBV6-3 and J is TRBJ1-2, with D possibly TRBD1 on 5 matching bases. Germline V gene data show CDR1 as MNHEY and CDR2 as SVGEGT. V dropped 2 bases and J dropped 2 bases, with 9 bases sitting between them. The CDR3 runs to 14 residues.